The 30 T cell receptor beta chains below all came from one sample that was sequenced in a study of shared clonotypes between healthy human individuals (dated by TCRdb to the early 2020s). The method was the immunoSEQ multiplex PCR assay. In TCRdb, the immuneACCESS table is reduced to in-frame sequences with V and J assigned. These tables do not hold every clone; where another copy was compared, an unresolved V gene accounts for under half, and the others remain unexplained. Here the sample has about 2 million clones; about 95% occur a single time. The top ten clones comprise approximately 1.2% of the sample. CD8 naive samples consisted of CD45RO-negative cells that were positively selected for CCR7, yielding a CD45RA+CCR7+ population without TemRA cells. Sequenced: naive CD8+ T cells sorted from blood. The cell subset or site tag for this specimen amounts to: CD45RA+CCR7+. The receptors derive from a man younger than 30 in good health.

This chain connects TRBV10-2 to TRBJ2-5; D unresolved. The CDR3 sequence is 13 residues long. V shed 6 bases and J shed 1 base, with 9 bases lying between them. In germline, CDR1 is WSHSY, CDR2 SAAADI. The CDR3 reads CASRVGPQETQYF. The DNA for the CDR3 is TGCGCCAGCAGGGTGGGTCCCCAAGAGACCCAGTACTTC.

The table lists this clone with a count of one. The chain links TRBV11-2 to TRBJ2-1, with D possibly TRBD1 on 6 matching bases. Germline CDR1 SGHAT, CDR2 FQNNGV. The CDR3 runs to 14 residues. V gave up 2 bases and J gave up 4 bases, with 9 bases separating them. CDR3 DNA sequence: TGTGCCAGCAGCTTAATGGGGGCGTACAATGAGCAGTTCTTC. Translation gives CASSLMGAYNEQFF.

In DNA form, the CDR3 reads TGTGCCAGCAGCGATCCCGGGACGAACAATGAGCAGTTCTTC. Residues: CASSDPGTNNEQFF. The chain recombines TRBV7-9 with TRBJ2-1; tentatively, D is TRBD1 or TRBD2 (5 bases each). CDR3 length: 14 amino acids. V gave up 5 bases and J gave up 5 bases, with 13 bases separating them. Germline assignment: CDR1 SEHNR and CDR2 FQNEAQ (reference sequence).

The chain links TRBV10-2 to TRBJ2-1, with TRBD2 identical over 9 bases. V was clipped by 2 bases and J by 12 bases; unmatched bases: 5. The CDR3 runs to 13 residues. Germline V gene data show CDR1 as WSHSY and CDR2 as SAAADI. For the CDR3, the DNA is TGCGCCAGCAGTGAGGGCTCGCGGGAGGGGCAGTTCTTC. This gives the protein CASSEGSREGQFF.

DNA of the CDR3: TGTGCCAGCCGACAAGAGGAGGGTGGACCTTATAGCAATCAGCCCCAGCATTTT. This translates into CASRQEEGGPYSNQPQHF. The genes are TRBV6-7 and TRBJ1-5, with D hard to call. TRBV6-7 is an open reading frame, and its role is uncertain. V lost 8 bases and J 0 bases, leaving 23 bases between the germline ends. This CDR3 is built from 18 residues.

To note about this clone: The sample contains more than one DNA sequence encoding this CDR3. The chain couples TRBV4-1 to TRBJ2-7; a possible D gene is TRBD1 (5 bases). The length of the CDR3 is 15 residues. Germline CDR1 reads MGHRA; CDR2 reads YSYEKL. V was shortened by 0 bases and J by 0 bases, with 9 bases between the two germline ends. This chain's CDR3 is CASSQEADSSYEQYF. CDR3 DNA sequence: TGCGCCAGCAGCCAAGAAGCAGACAGCTCCTACGAGCAGTACTTC.

The chain has TRBV13 and TRBJ2-3, with unresolved D. Trimming stripped 2 bases from V and 2 bases from J, with 11 bases between. The CDR3 runs 15 residues. Germline lookup yields CDR1 PRHDT and CDR2 FYEKMQ (reference sequence). This CDR3 reads CASSLRVGNTDTQYF. In DNA form, the CDR3 reads TGTGCCAGCAGCTTAAGGGTTGGGAACACAGATACGCAGTATTTT.

The chain couples TRBV10-2 to TRBJ1-1; TRBD1 is a possible D gene (6 bases). The V and J ends lost 3 bases and 7 bases respectively, with 21 bases between them. The CDR3 length is 16 residues. Looked up from germline, CDR1 is WSHSY and CDR2 is SAAADI. The CDR3 DNA is TGCGCCAGCAGTGATTTCGTTCCGACAGGCCTTCTTGAAGCTTTCTTT. Translation: CASSDFVPTGLLEAFF.

The V and J genes are TRBV18 and TRBJ1-6; no clear D. Trimming took 3 bases from V and 5 from J, leaving 14 bases between them. This CDR3 is 16 amino acids long. Germline assignment: CDR1 KGHSH and CDR2 LQKENI. CDR3 in amino acids: CASSPDHGLDNSPLHF. The DNA of the CDR3 is TGTGCCAGCTCACCTGACCACGGATTAGATAATTCACCCCTCCACTTT.

A single count supports this clone. Other nucleotide sequences in the sample specify the same CDR3. The chain has TRBV6-5 and TRBJ1-1, with 8 positions matching TRBD1. Germline trimming cut 2 bases from V and 4 bases from J; bases unmatched to any gene: 6. The length of the CDR3 is 15 residues. CDR1 and CDR2 from the germline V gene are MNHEY and SVGAGI. CDR3 bases: TGTGCCAGCAGTTACGAACAGGGGGGAGGCACTGAAGCTTTCTTT. Translation: CASSYEQGGGTEAFF.

J is TRBJ2-3 and V is TRBV13; 8 nucleotides match TRBD2. This CDR3 has 15 amino acids. V gave up 5 bases and J gave up 4 bases; unmatched junction bases: 8. The V gene's germline CDR1 is PRHDT and CDR2 FYEKMQ (reference sequence). CDR3 DNA: TGTGCCAGCAGCCGAAGCGGGGGACGCGCAGATACGCAGTATTTT. Translation: CASSRSGGRADTQYF. The full variable domain, with the rest looked up from reference TRBV13 and TRBJ2-3, is AAGVIQSPRHLIKEKRETATLKCYPIPRHDTVYWYQQGPGQDPQFLISFYEKMQSDKGSIPDRFSAQQFSDYHSELNMSSLELGDSALYFCASSRSGGRADTQYFGPGTRLTVL.

The chain has TRBV27 and TRBJ2-1, with 10 bases lining up with TRBD2. The CDR3 runs to 19 residues. Trimming at V came to 6 bases and at J to 2 bases, leaving 16 bases not matched to a gene. Germline V lookup: CDR1 MNHEY, CDR2 SMNVEV (reference sequence). CDR3 sequence reads: CASSTRWASGGSAYNEQFF. CDR3 bases: TGTGCCAGCAGCACAAGGTGGGCTAGCGGGGGATCGGCCTACAATGAGCAGTTCTTC.

This rearrangement joins TRBV27 to TRBJ2-5; TRBD2 might be the D (6 bases). The CDR3 length is 16 residues. With 5 bases removed from V and 0 bases from J, the gap between germline ends came to 16 bases. The germline gives CDR1 MNHEY, CDR2 SMNVEV (reference sequence). CDR3 sequence reads: CASSPSWGEYQETQYF. In nucleotides, the CDR3 is TGTGCCAGCAGTCCTAGTTGGGGGGAGTACCAAGAGACCCAGTACTTC.

The chain joins TRBV19 to TRBJ2-5; tentative D call: TRBD2 (5 bases). V dropped 0 bases and J dropped 7 bases, with 9 bases sitting between them. Germline-derived CDR1 and CDR2 are LNHDA and SQIVND (reference sequence). The length of the CDR3 is 13 residues. For the CDR3, the DNA is TGTGCCAGTAGTATAGACGATGAGGGGACCCAGTACTTC. Amino acids: CASSIDDEGTQYF.

CDR3 region: CASSSQGGDTQYF. The CDR3 nucleotides are TGTGCCAGCAGCTCGCAGGGTGGAGATACGCAGTATTTT. This chain links TRBV7-2 with TRBJ2-3; possibly TRBD1 for D (5 bases). Trimming cost V 4 bases and J 5 bases, with 10 bases left between them. CDR1 is SGHTA, CDR2 FQGNSA, per germline. This CDR3 is built from 13 residues.

The chain joins TRBV19 to TRBJ2-7; possible D gene TRBD2, 6 bases. This CDR3 has 15 amino acids. The V end was cut by 6 bases, the J end by 7 bases, with 22 bases between. Germline V gene sequence: CDR1 LNHDA, CDR2 SQIVND (reference sequence). This CDR3 is CASSVQDDGLWEQYF. The CDR3 bases are TGTGCCAGTAGCGTACAGGACGACGGACTATGGGAGCAGTACTTC.

The rearrangement joins TRBV9 to TRBJ2-5; 12 bases are a match to TRBD1. Germline V gene data show CDR1 as SGDLS and CDR2 as YYNGEE. V lost 3 bases, J lost 5 bases, and 5 bases stayed unmatched. This CDR3 has 15 amino acids. The CDR3 sequence is CASSEGQGAWETQYF. CDR3 DNA: TGTGCCAGCAGCGAGGGACAGGGGGCTTGGGAGACCCAGTACTTC.

The chain couples TRBV13 to TRBJ2-3, with D hard to call. CDR1 and CDR2 (germline): PRHDT, FYEKMQ (reference sequence). V was trimmed by 4 bases and J by 2 bases, leaving 10 bases between them. The CDR3 runs 14 residues. The CDR3 spells CASSWRSPTDTQYF. The CDR3 DNA reads as TGTGCCAGCAGCTGGCGATCGCCCACAGATACGCAGTATTTT. The full variable domain, its missing parts supplied by reference TRBV13 and TRBJ2-3, is AAGVIQSPRHLIKEKRETATLKCYPIPRHDTVYWYQQGPGQDPQFLISFYEKMQSDKGSIPDRFSAQQFSDYHSELNMSSLELGDSALYFCASSWRSPTDTQYFGPGTRLTVL.

This chain links TRBV9 with TRBJ2-1; possibly TRBD1 for D (6 bases). Per germline, CDR1 SGDLS and CDR2 YYNGEE. The CDR3 spans 14 residues. Trimming stripped 0 bases from V and 7 bases from J, with 11 bases between. The CDR3 DNA reads TGTGCCAGCAGCGTAGCAGGGGTACAGAATGAGCAGTTCTTC. Protein: CASSVAGVQNEQFF.

V gene TRBV7-9 combines with J gene TRBJ2-7; D may be TRBD1 (6 bases). Trimming shortened V by 0 bases and J by 0 bases, and 12 bases separated the two germline ends. The CDR3 is 16 residues long. Germline V CDR1 and CDR2: SEHNR, FQNEAQ (reference sequence). CDR3 region: CASSLALRTDSYEQYF. In DNA, the CDR3 is TGTGCCAGCAGCTTAGCGCTCCGGACAGACTCCTACGAGCAGTACTTC.

The rearrangement links TRBV7-9 to TRBJ1-1; D possibly corresponds to TRBD1 (5 bases). Germline assignment: CDR1 SEHNR and CDR2 FQNEAQ (reference sequence). The CDR3 runs 13 residues. V lost 7 bases and J lost 1, with 10 bases in between. CDR3 sequence (DNA): TGTGCCAGCACCGAGACAGAGAACACTGAAGCTTTCTTT. Translation gives CASTETENTEAFF.

J is TRBJ1-1 and V is TRBV27; D is possibly TRBD1 (5 bases). The CDR3 totals 13 residues. V was pared by 8 bases and J by 4 bases, with 14 bases between. CDR1 MNHEY and CDR2 SMNVEV come from the germline V gene (reference sequence). CDR3 in DNA: TGTGCCAGCCGCCGAGGGGTAAGCACTGAAGCTTTCTTT. Its protein product is CASRRGVSTEAFF.

This clone was found many times. The chain is built from TRBV27 and TRBJ2-7, with TRBD1 matching 7 bases. Germline-derived CDR1 and CDR2 are MNHEY and SMNVEV (reference sequence). The CDR3 extends over 14 amino acids. With 6 bases clipped from V and 3 bases from J, the junction kept 8 bases outside the gene matches. The DNA of the CDR3 is TGTGCCAGCAGCACAACAGGGGCCTACTACGAGCAGTACTTC. Translating gives CASSTTGAYYEQYF.

The chain recombines TRBV19 with TRBJ2-1; tentative D call: TRBD2 (5 bases). Germline values: CDR1 LNHDA, CDR2 SQIVND (reference sequence). The CDR3 is made up of 17 amino acids. V shed 1 base and J shed 0 bases, with 13 bases lying between them. Here the CDR3 DNA reads TGTGCCAGTAGTATAGGTCAGCGGACCAGCTCCTACAATGAGCAGTTCTTC. Amino acids: CASSIGQRTSSYNEQFF.

J is TRBJ1-1 and V is TRBV7-3; tentatively, D is TRBD1 (5 bases). The V and J ends lost 1 base and 4 bases respectively, with 13 bases between them. The CDR3 runs 15 residues. Germline CDR1 is SGHTA and CDR2 is FQGTGA. CDR3 loop: CASSLSVGGPTEAFF. CDR3 DNA sequence: TGTGCCAGCAGCTTAAGTGTGGGGGGTCCCACTGAAGCTTTCTTT.

This sequence joins TRBV4-1 and TRBJ2-2; D is possibly TRBD2 (6 bases). This CDR3 region has 13 residues. Germline V gene data show CDR1 as MGHRA and CDR2 as YSYEKL. Deletions cut 1 base from V and 8 bases from J, with 8 bases between. The CDR3 nucleotides are TGCGCCAGCAGCCAAGCCGGGAGTGGGGAGCTGTTTTTT. Protein product: CASSQAGSGELFF.

This sequence joins TRBV2 and TRBJ2-3, with 8 bases fitting TRBD2. The V segment lost 6 bases and the J segment 3 bases; nucleotides outside the gene matches: 5. Germline-derived CDR1 and CDR2 are SNHLY and FYNNEI. The CDR3 loop spans 14 amino acids. For the CDR3, the DNA is TGTGCCAGCAGGGGACTAGGAAGTACAGATACGCAGTATTTT. Translated, it gives CASRGLGSTDTQYF.

V gene TRBV6-1 combines with J gene TRBJ2-1, with 10 bases matching TRBD1. With V trimmed by 4 bases and J by 2 bases, 11 bases remained unmatched. CDR3 size: 18 residues. Germline CDR1 is MNHNS and CDR2 is SASEGT. The CDR3 protein is CASSGDRGNSITYNEQFF. The CDR3 DNA sequence: TGTGCCAGCAGTGGGGACAGGGGAAACTCGATTACCTACAATGAGCAGTTCTTC.

The V gene is TRBV9, the J gene TRBJ2-1; D may be TRBD1 (5 bases). CDR1 is SGDLS and CDR2 is YYNGEE in the germline V gene. V was cut by 0 bases and J by 7 bases, with 14 bases left in between. The CDR3 extends over 15 amino acids. The DNA for the CDR3 is TGTGCCAGCAGCGTAGGGGGCACCGGCCAGAATGAGCAGTTCTTC. Protein product: CASSVGGTGQNEQFF.

On this clone itself: Its ends do not fully match the called genes, so a read error is possible. This sequence joins TRBV6-5 and TRBJ1-5; TRBD1 agrees at 8 bases. Germline V gene data show CDR1 as MNHEY and CDR2 as SVGAGI. CDR3 length: 15 amino acids. CDR3 DNA sequence: TGTGCCGGCAGAAGGACAGGGAGAAGCAATCAGCCCCAGCATTTT. Its translation is CAGRRTGRSNQPQHF.